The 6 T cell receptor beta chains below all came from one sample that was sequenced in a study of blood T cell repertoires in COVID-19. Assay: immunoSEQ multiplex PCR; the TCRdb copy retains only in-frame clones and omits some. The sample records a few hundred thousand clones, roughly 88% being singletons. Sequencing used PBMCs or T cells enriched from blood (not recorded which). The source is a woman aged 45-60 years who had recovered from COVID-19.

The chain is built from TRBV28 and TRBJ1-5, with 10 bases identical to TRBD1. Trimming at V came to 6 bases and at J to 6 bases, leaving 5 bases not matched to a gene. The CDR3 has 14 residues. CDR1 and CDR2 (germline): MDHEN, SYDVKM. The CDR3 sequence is CASSTGTGVQPQHF. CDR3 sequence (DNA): TGTGCCAGCAGCACCGGGACAGGGGTTCAGCCCCAGCATTTT.

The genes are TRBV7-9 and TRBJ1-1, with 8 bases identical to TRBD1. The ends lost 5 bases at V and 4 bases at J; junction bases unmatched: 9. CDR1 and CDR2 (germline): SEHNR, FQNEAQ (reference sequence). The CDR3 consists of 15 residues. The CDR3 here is CASSHRGGVATEAFF. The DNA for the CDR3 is TGTGCCAGCAGCCACAGGGGGGGAGTTGCCACTGAAGCTTTCTTT.

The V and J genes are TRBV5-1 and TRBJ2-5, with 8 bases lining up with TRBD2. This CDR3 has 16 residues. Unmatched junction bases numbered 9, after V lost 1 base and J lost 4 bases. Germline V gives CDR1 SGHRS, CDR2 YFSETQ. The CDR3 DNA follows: TGCGCCAGCAGCTTGAGCCCCGCGGGAGGCGGAGAGACCCAGTACTTC. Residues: CASSLSPAGGGETQYF.

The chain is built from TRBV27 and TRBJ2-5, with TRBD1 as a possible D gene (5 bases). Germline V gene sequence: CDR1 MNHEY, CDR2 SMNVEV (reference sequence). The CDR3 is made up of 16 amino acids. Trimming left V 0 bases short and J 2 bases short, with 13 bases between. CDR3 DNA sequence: TGTGCCAGCAGTTTATCAAGTCCCAGGGCTCAAGAGACCCAGTACTTC. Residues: CASSLSSPRAQETQYF.

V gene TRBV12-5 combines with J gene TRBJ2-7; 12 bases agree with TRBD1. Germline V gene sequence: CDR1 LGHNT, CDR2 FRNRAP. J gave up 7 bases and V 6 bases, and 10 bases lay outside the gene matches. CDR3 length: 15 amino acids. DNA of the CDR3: TGTGCTAGTGGGTCAGAGGGACAGGGGGCGGGAGAGCAGTACTTC. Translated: CASGSEGQGAGEQYF.

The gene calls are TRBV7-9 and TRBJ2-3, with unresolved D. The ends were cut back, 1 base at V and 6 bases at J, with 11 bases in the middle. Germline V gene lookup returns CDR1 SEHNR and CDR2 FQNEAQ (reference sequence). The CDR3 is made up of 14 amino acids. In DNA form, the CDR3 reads TGTGCCAGCAGCTTAGTGGTCCCACAGGATACGCAGTATTTT. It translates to CASSLVVPQDTQYF.